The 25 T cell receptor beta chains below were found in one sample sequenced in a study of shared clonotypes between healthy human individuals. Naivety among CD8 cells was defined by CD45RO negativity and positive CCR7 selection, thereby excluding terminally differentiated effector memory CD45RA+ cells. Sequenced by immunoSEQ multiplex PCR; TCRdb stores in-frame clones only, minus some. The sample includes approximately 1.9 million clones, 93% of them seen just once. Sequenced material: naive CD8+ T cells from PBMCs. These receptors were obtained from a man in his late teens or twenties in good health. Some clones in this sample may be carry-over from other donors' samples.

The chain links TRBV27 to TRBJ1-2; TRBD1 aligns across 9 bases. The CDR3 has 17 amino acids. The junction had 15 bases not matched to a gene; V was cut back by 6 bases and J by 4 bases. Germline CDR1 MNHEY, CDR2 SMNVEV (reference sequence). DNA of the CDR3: TGTGCCAGCAGCCACCTTCGAAACAGGGGGCAAGGCTATGGCTACACCTTC. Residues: CASSHLRNRGQGYGYTF.

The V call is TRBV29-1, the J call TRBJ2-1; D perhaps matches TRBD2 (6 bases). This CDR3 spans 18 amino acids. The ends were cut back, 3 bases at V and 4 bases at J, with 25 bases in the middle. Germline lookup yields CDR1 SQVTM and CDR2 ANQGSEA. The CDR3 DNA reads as TGCAGCGTTGATCTTCCCCTAATCGAGAGGGAGGTATACAATGAGCAGTTCTTC. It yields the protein CSVDLPLIEREVYNEQFF.

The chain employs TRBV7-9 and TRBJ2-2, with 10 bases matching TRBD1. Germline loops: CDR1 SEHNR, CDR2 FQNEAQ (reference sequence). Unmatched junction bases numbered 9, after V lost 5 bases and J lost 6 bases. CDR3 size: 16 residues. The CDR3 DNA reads TGTGCCAGCAGCGGGAGACAGGGGGCAATATCCGGGGAGCTGTTTTTT. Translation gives CASSGRQGAISGELFF. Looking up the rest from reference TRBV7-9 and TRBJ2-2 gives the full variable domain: DTGVSQNPRHKITKRGQNVTFRCDPISEHNRLYWYRQTLGQGPEFLTYFQNEAQLEKSRLLSDRFSAERPKGSFSTLEIQRTEQGDSAMYLCASSGRQGAISGELFFGEGSRLTVL.

CDR3 loop: CASSETTGANYEQYF. CDR3 DNA: TGTGCCAGCAGTGAAACAACGGGCGCAAATTACGAGCAGTACTTC. The V and J genes are TRBV6-1 and TRBJ2-7; D remains unclear. Trimming cost V 2 bases and J 4 bases, with 15 bases left between them. The CDR3 totals 15 residues. Germline CDR1 reads MNHNS; CDR2 reads SASEGT.

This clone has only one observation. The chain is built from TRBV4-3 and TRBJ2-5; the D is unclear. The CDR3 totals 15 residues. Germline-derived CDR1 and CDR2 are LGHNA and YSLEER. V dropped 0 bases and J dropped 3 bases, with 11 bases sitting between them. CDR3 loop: CASSQEYWGKETQYF. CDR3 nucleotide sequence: TGCGCCAGCAGCCAAGAATATTGGGGTAAAGAGACCCAGTACTTC.

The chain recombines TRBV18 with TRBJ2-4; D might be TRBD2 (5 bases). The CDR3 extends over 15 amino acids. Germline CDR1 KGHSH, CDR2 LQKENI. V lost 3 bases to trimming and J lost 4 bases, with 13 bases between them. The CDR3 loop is CASSPPGLAKNIQYF. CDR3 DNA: TGTGCCAGCTCACCGCCTGGTCTAGCAAAAAACATTCAGTACTTC. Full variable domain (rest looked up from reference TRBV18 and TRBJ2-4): NAGVMQNPRHLVRRRGQEARLRCSPMKGHSHVYWYRQLPEEGLKFMVYLQKENIIDESGMPKERFSAEFPKEGPSILRIQQVVRGDSAAYFCASSPPGLAKNIQYFGAGTRLSVL.

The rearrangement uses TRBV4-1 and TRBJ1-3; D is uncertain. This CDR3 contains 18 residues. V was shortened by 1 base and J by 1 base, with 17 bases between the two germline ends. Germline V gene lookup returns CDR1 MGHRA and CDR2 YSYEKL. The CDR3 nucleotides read TGCGCCAGCAGCCAAGGTGAGCACAGAAAATATTCTGGAAACACCATATATTTT. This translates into CASSQGEHRKYSGNTIYF.

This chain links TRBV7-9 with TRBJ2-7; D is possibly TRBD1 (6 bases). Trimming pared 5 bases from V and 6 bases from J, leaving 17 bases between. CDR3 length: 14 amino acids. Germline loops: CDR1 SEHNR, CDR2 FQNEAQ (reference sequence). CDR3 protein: CASSANRDGGEQYF. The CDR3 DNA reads TGTGCCAGCAGCGCCAACAGGGACGGAGGCGAGCAGTACTTC.

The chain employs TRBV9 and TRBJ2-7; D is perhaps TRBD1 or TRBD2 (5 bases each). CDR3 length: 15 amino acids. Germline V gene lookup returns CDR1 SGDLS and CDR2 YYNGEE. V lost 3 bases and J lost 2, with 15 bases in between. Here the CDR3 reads CASSGPGRGAYEQYF. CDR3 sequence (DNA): TGTGCCAGCAGCGGACCGGGACGGGGAGCCTACGAGCAGTACTTC.

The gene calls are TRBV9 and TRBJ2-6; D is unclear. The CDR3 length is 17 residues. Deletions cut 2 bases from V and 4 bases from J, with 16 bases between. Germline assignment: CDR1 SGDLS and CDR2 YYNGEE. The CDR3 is CASSVRLSPKGANVLTF. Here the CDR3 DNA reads TGTGCCAGCAGCGTCCGTCTTAGCCCCAAGGGGGCCAACGTCCTGACTTTC.

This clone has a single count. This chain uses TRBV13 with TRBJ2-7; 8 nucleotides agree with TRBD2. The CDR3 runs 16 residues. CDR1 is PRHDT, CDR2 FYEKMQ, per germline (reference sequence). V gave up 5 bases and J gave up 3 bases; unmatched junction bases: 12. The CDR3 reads CASSARRTSGHYEQYF. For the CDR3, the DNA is TGTGCCAGCAGCGCCCGACGAACTAGCGGCCACTACGAGCAGTACTTC.

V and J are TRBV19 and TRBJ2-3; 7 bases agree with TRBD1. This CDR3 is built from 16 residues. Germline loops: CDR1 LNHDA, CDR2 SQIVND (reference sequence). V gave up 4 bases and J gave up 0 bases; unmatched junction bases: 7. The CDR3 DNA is TGTGCCAGTAGTACCTTCGGACAGGCTAGCACAGATACGCAGTATTTT. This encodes CASSTFGQASTDTQYF.

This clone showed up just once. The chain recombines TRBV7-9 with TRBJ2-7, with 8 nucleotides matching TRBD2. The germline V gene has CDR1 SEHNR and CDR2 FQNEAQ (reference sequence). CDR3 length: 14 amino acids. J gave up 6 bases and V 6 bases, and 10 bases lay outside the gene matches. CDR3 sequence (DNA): TGTGCCAGCAGTTCTGGGCGGGAGGCCCTCGAGCAGTACTTC. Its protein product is CASSSGREALEQYF.

Written as DNA, the CDR3 is TGCGCCAGCAGCCGACAGGGTGGCACCGGGGAGCTGTTTTTT. Translation gives CASSRQGGTGELFF. J is TRBJ2-2 and V is TRBV10-1; 7 bases match TRBD1. Trimming removed 6 bases from V and 4 bases from J; junction bases left unmatched: 5. CDR1 is WNHNN, CDR2 SYGVQD, per germline (reference sequence). The CDR3 covers 14 residues.

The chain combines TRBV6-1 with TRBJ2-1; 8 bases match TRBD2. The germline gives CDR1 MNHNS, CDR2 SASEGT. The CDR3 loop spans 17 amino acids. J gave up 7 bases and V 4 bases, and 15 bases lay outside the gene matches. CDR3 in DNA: TGTGCCAGCAGTGTTGGACCTAGCGGGTGGGCGGGTAATGAGCAGTTCTTC. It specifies CASSVGPSGWAGNEQFF.

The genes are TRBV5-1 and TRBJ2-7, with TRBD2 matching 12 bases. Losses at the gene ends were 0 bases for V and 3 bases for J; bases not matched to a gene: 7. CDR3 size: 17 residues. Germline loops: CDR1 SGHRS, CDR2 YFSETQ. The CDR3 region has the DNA TGCGCCAGCAGCTTGGGTCTAGCGGGAGGGCCAGGCTACGAGCAGTACTTC. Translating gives CASSLGLAGGPGYEQYF.

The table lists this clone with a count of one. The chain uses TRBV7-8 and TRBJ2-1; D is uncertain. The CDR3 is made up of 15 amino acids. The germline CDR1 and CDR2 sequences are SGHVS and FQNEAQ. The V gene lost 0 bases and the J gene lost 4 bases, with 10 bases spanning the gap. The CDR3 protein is CASSLALRPYNEQFF. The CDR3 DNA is TGTGCCAGCAGCTTAGCCCTACGACCGTACAATGAGCAGTTCTTC.

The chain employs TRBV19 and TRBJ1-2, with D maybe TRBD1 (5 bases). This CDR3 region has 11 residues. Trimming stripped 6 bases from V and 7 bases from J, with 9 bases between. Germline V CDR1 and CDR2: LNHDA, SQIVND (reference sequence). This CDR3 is CASSRDFGYTF. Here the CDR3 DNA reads TGTGCCAGTAGCCGGGACTTTGGCTACACCTTC.

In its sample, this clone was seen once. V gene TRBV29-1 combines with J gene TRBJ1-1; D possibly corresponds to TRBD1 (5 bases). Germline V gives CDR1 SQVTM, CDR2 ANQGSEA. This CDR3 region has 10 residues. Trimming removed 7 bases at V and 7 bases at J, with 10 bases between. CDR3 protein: CSGTQVEAFF. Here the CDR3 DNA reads TGCAGCGGTACACAGGTTGAAGCTTTCTTT.

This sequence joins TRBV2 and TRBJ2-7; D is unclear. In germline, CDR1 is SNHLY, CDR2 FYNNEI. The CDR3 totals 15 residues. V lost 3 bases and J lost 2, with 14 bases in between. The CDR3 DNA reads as TGTGCCAGCAGTGAGGTCCCAACCCCTCCCTACGAGCAGTACTTC. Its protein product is CASSEVPTPPYEQYF.

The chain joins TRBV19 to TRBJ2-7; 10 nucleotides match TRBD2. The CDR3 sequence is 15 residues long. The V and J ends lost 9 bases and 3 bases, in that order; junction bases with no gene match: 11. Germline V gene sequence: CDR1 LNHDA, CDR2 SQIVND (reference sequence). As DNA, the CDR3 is TGTGCCAGCGCCCTAAGAAGCGGGAGGGGCTACGAGCAGTACTTC. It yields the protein CASALRSGRGYEQYF.

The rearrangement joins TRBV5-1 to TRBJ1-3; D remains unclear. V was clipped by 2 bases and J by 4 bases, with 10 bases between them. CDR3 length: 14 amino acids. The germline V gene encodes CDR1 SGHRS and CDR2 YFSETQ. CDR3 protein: CASSFFESGNTIYF. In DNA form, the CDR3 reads TGCGCCAGCAGCTTCTTTGAGTCCGGAAACACCATATATTTT.

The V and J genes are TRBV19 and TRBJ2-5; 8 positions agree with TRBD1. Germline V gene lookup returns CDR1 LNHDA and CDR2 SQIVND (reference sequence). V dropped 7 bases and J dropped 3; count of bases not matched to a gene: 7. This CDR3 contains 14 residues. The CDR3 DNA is TGTGCCAGTAATAACAGGGGGTTAGAAGAGACCCAGTACTTC. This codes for CASNNRGLEETQYF.

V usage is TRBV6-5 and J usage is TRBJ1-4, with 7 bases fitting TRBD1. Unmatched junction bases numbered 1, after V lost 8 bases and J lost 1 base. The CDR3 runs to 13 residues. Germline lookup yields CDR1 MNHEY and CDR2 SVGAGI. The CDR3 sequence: CASRQGTNEKLFF. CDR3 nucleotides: TGTGCCAGCCGACAGGGAACTAATGAAAAACTGTTTTTT.

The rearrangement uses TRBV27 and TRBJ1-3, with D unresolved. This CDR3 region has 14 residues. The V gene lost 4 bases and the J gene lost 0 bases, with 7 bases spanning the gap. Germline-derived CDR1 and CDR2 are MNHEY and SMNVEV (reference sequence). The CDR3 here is CASSSTNSGNTIYF. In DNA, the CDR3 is TGTGCCAGCAGTTCTACAAACTCTGGAAACACCATATATTTT.